What follows are 30 T cell receptor beta chains derived from one specimen sequenced in a study of T cells in Graves' hyperthyroidism and ophthalmopathy. Amplified regions were TCR beta CDR3 sequences from RNA transcripts. An initial round of RT-PCR targeting the TCR CDR3 relied on the HTBI primer set. TCRdb ran MiXCR on the multiplex PCR reads and lists one entry per CDR3 protein. Altogether some 350,000 distinct CDR3 sequences are present, 19% being singletons, with the ten largest covering about 4%. Sequencing was done on a sample of blood. The receptors here all came from a young woman with Graves' hyperthyroidism.

The table lists this clonotype with a count of one. One end of the junction does not line up with germline, which may come from a read error. This chain uses TRBV6-1 with TRBJ1-2, with TRBD1 identical over 7 bases. Germline V CDR1 and CDR2: MNHNS, SASEGT. The CDR3 sequence is 15 residues long. DNA of the CDR3: TGTGCCAGCAGCCCTGGGGACAGAACTAACTATGGCTACGCCTTC. This translates into CASSPGDRTNYGYAF.

This clonotype was seen ten or more times. The chain is built from TRBV7-3 and TRBJ2-5; 9 nucleotides agree with TRBD2. This CDR3 has 15 residues. The trim removed 5 bases at V and 4 bases at J, leaving 8 bases unmatched. Germline lookup yields CDR1 SGHTA and CDR2 FQGTGA. The CDR3 DNA follows: TGTGCCAGCAGCCTTAGCGGGGGCTTAGGAGAGACCCAGTACTTC. It is translated as CASSLSGGLGETQYF. The whole variable domain, remainder taken from reference TRBV7-3 and TRBJ2-5, is GAGVSQTPSNKVTEKGKYVELRCDPISGHTALYWYRQSLGQGPEFLIYFQGTGAADDSGLPNDRFFAVRPEGSVSTLKIQRTERGDSAVYLCASSLSGGLGETQYFGPGTRLLVL.

This clonotype was recorded at least ten times. The chain links TRBV11-1 to TRBJ1-2; TRBD1 aligns across 9 bases. The CDR3 is 15 residues long. The germline V gene encodes CDR1 SGHAT and CDR2 FQDESV (reference sequence). The J segment lost 6 bases and the V segment lost 5 bases, leaving 10 bases of the junction unmatched. In nucleotides, the CDR3 is TGTGCCAGCAGCCCCGCCGGGACAGGGAAGAATGGCTACACCTTC. It codes for CASSPAGTGKNGYTF. Full variable domain (outside the CDR3, taken from reference TRBV11-1 and TRBJ1-2): EAEVAQSPRYKITEKSQAVAFWCDPISGHATLYWYRQILGQGPELLVQFQDESVVDDSQLPKDRFSAERLKGVDSTLKIQPAELGDSAMYLCASSPAGTGKNGYTFGSGTRLTVV.

J is TRBJ2-5 and V is TRBV7-2; D ambiguous. The CDR3 is made up of 13 amino acids. The germline V gene encodes CDR1 SGHTA and CDR2 FQGNSA. Trimming left V 5 bases short and J 4 bases short, with 11 bases between. CDR3 in amino acids: CASSLRPGETQYF. CDR3 DNA: TGTGCCAGCAGCCTTAGACCGGGAGAGACCCAGTACTTC. The full variable domain, with the rest looked up from reference TRBV7-2 and TRBJ2-5, is GAGVSQSPSNKVTEKGKDVELRCDPISGHTALYWYRQSLGQGLEFLIYFQGNSAPDKSGLPSDRFSAERTGGSVSTLTIQRTQQEDSAVYLCASSLRPGETQYFGPGTRLLVL.

This clonotype came up many times. The chain recombines TRBV27 with TRBJ1-1; D gene unclear. Trimming removed 1 base at V and 2 bases at J, with 8 bases between. CDR3 length equals 14 residues. Per the germline V gene, CDR1 is MNHEY and CDR2 is SMNVEV (reference sequence). CDR3 nucleotides: TGTGCCAGCAGTTTATATCGGGGAAACACTGAAGCTTTCTTT. It translates to CASSLYRGNTEAFF.

This clonotype was seen many times. One end of the junction fails to match germline, which may point to a read error. V usage is TRBV2 and J usage is TRBJ2-5, with 9 nucleotides matching TRBD1. From germline, CDR1 is SNHLY and CDR2 FYNNEI. The CDR3 covers 15 residues. This chain's CDR3 is CASGEDRGIQEIQYF. DNA of the CDR3: TGTGCCAGCGGTGAGGACAGGGGAATACAAGAGATTCAGTACTTC. The whole variable domain, filled in from reference TRBV2 and TRBJ2-5, reads EPEVTQTPSHQVTQMGQEVILRCVPISNHLYFYWYRQILGQKVEFLVSFYNNEISEKSEIFDDQFSVERPDGSNFTLKIRSTKLEDSAMYFCASGEDRGIQEIQYFGPGTRLLVL.

This clonotype was recorded at least ten times. This CDR3 reads CASSAWTGGDYGYTF. In nucleotides, the CDR3 is TGTGCCAGCAGTGCGTGGACAGGGGGGGACTATGGCTACACCTTC. The chain employs TRBV25-1 and TRBJ1-2, with TRBD1 matching over 10 bases. This CDR3 is 15 amino acids long. CDR1 MGHDK and CDR2 SYGVNS come from the germline V gene. The trim removed 4 bases at V and 3 bases at J, leaving 5 bases unmatched.

J is TRBJ2-2 and V is TRBV7-2, with D perhaps matching TRBD1 (6 bases). Trimming removed 0 bases from V and 2 bases from J, with 10 bases in between. Germline CDR1 reads SGHTA; CDR2 reads FQGNSA. CDR3 length equals 16 residues. The DNA for the CDR3 is TGTGCCAGCAGCTTAGCCTACAGGGCTAACACCGGGGAGCTGTTTTTT. Translating gives CASSLAYRANTGELFF. Complete variable domain (other parts from reference TRBV7-2 and TRBJ2-2): GAGVSQSPSNKVTEKGKDVELRCDPISGHTALYWYRQSLGQGLEFLIYFQGNSAPDKSGLPSDRFSAERTGGSVSTLTIQRTQQEDSAVYLCASSLAYRANTGELFFGEGSRLTVL.

A word on this clonotype: The CDR3 does not end in the conserved phenylalanine or tryptophan, so this is likely a read error. This chain joins TRBV3-1 and TRBJ2-2; 12 nucleotides match TRBD2. This CDR3 has 16 amino acids. V dropped 3 bases and J dropped 7; count of bases not matched to a gene: 6. The germline V gene has CDR1 LGHDT and CDR2 YNNKEL (reference sequence). The CDR3 DNA reads TGTGCCAGCAGCCACACTAGCGGGGGGATAGTCGGGGAGCTGTTTTTG. Translated: CASSHTSGGIVGELFL.

The sample holds many counts of this clonotype. The rearrangement joins TRBV11-3 to TRBJ1-1, with D possibly being TRBD1 (5 bases). The CDR3 is made up of 13 amino acids. The V gene's germline CDR1 is SGHNT and CDR2 YENEEA. V was pared by 3 bases and J by 4 bases, with 9 bases between. CDR3 loop: CASSFQGGTEAFF. CDR3 nucleotide sequence: TGTGCCAGCAGCTTCCAGGGAGGCACTGAAGCTTTCTTT.

This clonotype showed up many times. The gene calls are TRBV6-1 and TRBJ2-7, with D maybe TRBD1 (6 bases). The CDR3 spans 11 residues. Germline V gene sequence: CDR1 MNHNS, CDR2 SASEGT. V lost 9 bases to trimming and J lost 6 bases, with 12 bases between them. In DNA, the CDR3 is TGTGCCAGTCATTTCAGGGGCGAGCAGTACTTC. It specifies CASHFRGEQYF.

The table lists this clonotype with many counts. The chain links TRBV3-1 to TRBJ2-5; 8 nucleotides agree with TRBD2. Trimming cost V 2 bases and J 9 bases; bases outside gene matches: 5. The CDR3 has 13 amino acids. Germline CDR1 and CDR2: LGHDT and YNNKEL (reference sequence). The CDR3 DNA is TGTGCCAGCAGCCAAACGGGAGCGGGGGCCCAGTACTTC. Translating gives CASSQTGAGAQYF.

This clonotype has only a few counts. V usage is TRBV7-8 and J usage is TRBJ1-6, with D unresolved. Germline V gene sequence: CDR1 SGHVS, CDR2 FQNEAQ. V lost 7 bases and J 4 bases, leaving 17 bases between the germline ends. This CDR3 has 16 amino acids. The CDR3 bases are TGTGCCAGCATCGGACCCTCGGACGGATATAATTCACCCCTCCACTTT. This translates into CASIGPSDGYNSPLHF.

The CDR3 DNA reads TGCAGCGTGACGGCAGGTAGCACAGATACGCAGTATTTT. Amino acids: CSVTAGSTDTQYF. The genes are TRBV29-1 and TRBJ2-3; D unclear. Germline CDR1 is SQVTM and CDR2 is ANQGSEA. V dropped 6 bases and J dropped 0 bases, with 10 bases sitting between them. The CDR3 sequence is 13 residues long.

In its sample, this clonotype was seen many times. The rearrangement uses TRBV28 and TRBJ1-5; D possibly corresponds to TRBD1 (5 bases). CDR3 size: 16 residues. Trimming took off 2 bases at V and 0 bases at J, with 11 bases between the two ends. Germline loops: CDR1 MDHEN, CDR2 SYDVKM. The CDR3 nucleotides read TGTGCCAGCAGTTTAGTCGACAGTTATAGCAATCAGCCCCAGCATTTT. This gives the protein CASSLVDSYSNQPQHF.

This clonotype was recorded many times. This chain connects TRBV30 to TRBJ1-5, with a weak D call TRBD1 (6 bases). Germline V lookup: CDR1 GTSNPN, CDR2 SVGIG (reference sequence). This CDR3 has 13 amino acids. V lost 0 bases to trimming and J lost 7 bases, with 10 bases between them. CDR3 loop: CAWSVGGGQPQHF. DNA of the CDR3: TGTGCCTGGAGTGTGGGGGGCGGACAGCCCCAGCATTTT.

This rearrangement joins TRBV6-5 to TRBJ2-2; D unclear. The V end was cut by 0 bases, the J end by 1 base, with 9 bases between. The CDR3 totals 16 residues. The germline V gene has CDR1 MNHEY and CDR2 SVGAGI. For the CDR3, the DNA is TGTGCCAGCAGTTACTCGTTGACTCAGAACACCGGGGAGCTGTTTTTT. It translates to CASSYSLTQNTGELFF.

V and J are TRBV4-1 and TRBJ1-2; 8 bases are a match to TRBD1. The CDR3 sequence is 15 residues long. J was trimmed by 9 bases and V by 4 bases; bases with no gene match: 13. Per the germline V gene, CDR1 is MGHRA and CDR2 is YSYEKL. Here the CDR3 DNA reads TGCGCCAGCAGCCCAAAGGGACAGGCTTTTTTGAGCTACACCTTC. Protein product: CASSPKGQAFLSYTF.

Many counts were recorded for this clonotype. This rearrangement joins TRBV7-9 to TRBJ2-7; D possibly corresponds to TRBD1 (6 bases). V was cut by 2 bases and J by 6 bases, with 14 bases left in between. CDR3 length equals 14 residues. The germline gives CDR1 SEHNR, CDR2 FQNEAQ (reference sequence). Written as DNA, the CDR3 is TGTGCCAGCAGCTTAATTACAGGGTGGGGCGAGCAGTACTTC. Protein: CASSLITGWGEQYF. The full variable domain, with the rest looked up from reference TRBV7-9 and TRBJ2-7, is DTGVSQNPRHKITKRGQNVTFRCDPISEHNRLYWYRQTLGQGPEFLTYFQNEAQLEKSRLLSDRFSAERPKGSFSTLEIQRTEQGDSAMYLCASSLITGWGEQYFGPGTRLTVT.

This clonotype showed up many times. The chain joins TRBV2 to TRBJ1-5; weak D call: TRBD1 (5 bases). The germline gives CDR1 SNHLY, CDR2 FYNNEI. The CDR3 totals 13 residues. Trimming cost V 3 bases and J 5 bases, with 8 bases left between them. CDR3 DNA: TGTGCCAGCAGTGATACAGGATATCAGCCCCAGCATTTT. Amino acids: CASSDTGYQPQHF.

This clonotype appeared many times. The chain's CDR3 is CATTGTGGSYEQYF. CDR3 in DNA: TGTGCCACCACAGGGACAGGGGGATCCTACGAGCAGTACTTC. The V gene is TRBV6-1, the J gene TRBJ2-7, with TRBD1 matching 11 bases. Germline CDR1 reads MNHNS; CDR2 reads SASEGT. V dropped 10 bases and J dropped 1; count of bases not matched to a gene: 6. The CDR3 is 14 residues long.

As for this clonotype: Given a much more abundant clone one base away, this may be a read error. The chain employs TRBV27 and TRBJ2-5; no reliable D call. V lost 7 bases to trimming and J lost 5 bases, with 23 bases between them. Looked up from germline, CDR1 is MNHEY and CDR2 is SMNVEV (reference sequence). This CDR3 contains 16 residues. The CDR3 coding sequence is TGTGCCAGCATGGAATTCCAAAAGGGTCTTAAGGAGACCCAGTACTTC. This sequence encodes CASMEFQKGLKETQYF.

At least ten counts were recorded for this clonotype. This may come from a read error, since a much larger clone is one base off. The J gene is TRBJ2-5, the V gene TRBV7-3, with D tentatively TRBD2 (5 bases). Per the germline V gene, CDR1 is SGHTA and CDR2 is FQGTGA. CDR3 size: 13 residues. The DNA for the CDR3 is TGTGCCAGCAGCTTAGGGTGGGGAGAGACCAAGTACTTC. As protein: CASSLGWGETKYF.

This chain links TRBV6-1 with TRBJ1-6, with 9 bases aligning to TRBD1. The ends lost 6 bases at V and 8 bases at J; junction bases unmatched: 8. This CDR3 is 15 amino acids long. Germline-derived CDR1 and CDR2 are MNHNS and SASEGT. The CDR3 region is CASRRTGVRDSPLHF. The DNA for the CDR3 is TGTGCCAGCAGAAGGACAGGGGTCCGGGATTCACCCCTCCACTTT.

This clonotype has ten or more counts. This chain joins TRBV20-1 and TRBJ1-5; 7 bases are a match to TRBD1. Trimming removed 3 bases from V and 3 bases from J; junction bases left unmatched: 8. The CDR3 has 15 residues. The germline V gene encodes CDR1 DFQATT and CDR2 SNEGSKA (reference sequence). CDR3 in DNA: TGCAGTGCTAGGAATACAGGGGATCTCAATCAGCCCCAGCATTTT. Protein product: CSARNTGDLNQPQHF.

This clonotype was detected ten times or more. J is TRBJ1-5 and V is TRBV4-1; weak D call: TRBD1 (5 bases). CDR1 and CDR2 (germline): MGHRA, YSYEKL. CDR3 length: 17 residues. The germline V and J ends were trimmed by 2 bases and 0 bases, with 14 bases remaining between them. CDR3 amino acids: CASSQLPQGRSNQPQHF. CDR3 DNA: TGCGCCAGCAGCCAACTTCCCCAGGGACGTAGCAATCAGCCCCAGCATTTT.

This clonotype was recorded many times. V usage is TRBV20-1 and J usage is TRBJ1-1; TRBD1 is a possible D gene (5 bases). Germline assignment: CDR1 DFQATT and CDR2 SNEGSKA (reference sequence). V was trimmed by 5 bases and J by 0 bases, leaving 13 bases between them. This CDR3 contains 14 residues. The CDR3 DNA reads TGCAGTGCTCGACTAGACAGTATGAACACTGAAGCTTTCTTT. It specifies CSARLDSMNTEAFF.

There are many counts of this clonotype. The rearrangement links TRBV2 to TRBJ2-3; D might be TRBD2 (7 bases). CDR1 is SNHLY, CDR2 FYNNEI, per germline. CDR3 size: 14 residues. V lost 7 bases and J lost 5, with 16 bases in between. CDR3 DNA sequence: TGTGCCAGCAACCCTGGCGGGGGCAGAGATACGCAGTATTTT. It is translated as CASNPGGGRDTQYF.

The table lists this clonotype with a few counts. The V gene is TRBV11-1, the J gene TRBJ2-5; D gene unclear. This CDR3 has 15 amino acids. Germline lookup yields CDR1 SGHAT and CDR2 FQDESV (reference sequence). The V and J ends lost 1 base and 3 bases respectively, with 12 bases between them. The DNA for the CDR3 is TGTGCCAGCAGCTTAGAATTGTCAGCGAAAGAGACCCAGTACTTC. Protein product: CASSLELSAKETQYF. Full variable domain (outside the CDR3, taken from reference TRBV11-1 and TRBJ2-5): EAEVAQSPRYKITEKSQAVAFWCDPISGHATLYWYRQILGQGPELLVQFQDESVVDDSQLPKDRFSAERLKGVDSTLKIQPAELGDSAMYLCASSLELSAKETQYFGPGTRLLVL.

This clonotype was picked up many times. The V gene is TRBV2, the J gene TRBJ1-2; 10 bases agree with TRBD1. The CDR3 is made up of 14 amino acids. Trimming at V came to 6 bases and at J to 6 bases, leaving 7 bases not matched to a gene. Per germline, CDR1 SNHLY and CDR2 FYNNEI. This CDR3 is CASSVDRGHNGYTF. The CDR3 DNA sequence: TGTGCCAGCAGCGTTGACAGGGGGCATAATGGCTACACCTTC.